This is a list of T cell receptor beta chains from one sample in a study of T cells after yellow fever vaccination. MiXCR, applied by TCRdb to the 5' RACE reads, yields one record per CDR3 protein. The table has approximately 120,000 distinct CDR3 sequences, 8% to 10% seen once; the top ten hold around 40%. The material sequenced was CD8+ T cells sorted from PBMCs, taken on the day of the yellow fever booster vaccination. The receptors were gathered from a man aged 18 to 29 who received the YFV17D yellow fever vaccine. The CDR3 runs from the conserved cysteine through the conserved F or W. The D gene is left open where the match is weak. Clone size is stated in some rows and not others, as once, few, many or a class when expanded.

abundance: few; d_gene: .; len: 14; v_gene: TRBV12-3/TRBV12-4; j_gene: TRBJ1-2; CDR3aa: CASSNTGRTYGYTF; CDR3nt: TGTGCCAGCAGCAATACAGGGCGCACCTATGGCTACACCTTC
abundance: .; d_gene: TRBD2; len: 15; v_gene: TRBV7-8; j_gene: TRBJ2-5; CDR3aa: CASSPGTSDQETQYF; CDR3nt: TGTGCCAGCAGCCCAGGGACTAGCGACCAAGAGACCCAGTACTTC
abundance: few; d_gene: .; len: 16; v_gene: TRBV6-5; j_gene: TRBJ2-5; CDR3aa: CASSYNGEDAGETQYF; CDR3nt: TGTGCCAGCAGTTACAACGGAGAGGACGCGGGCGAGACCCAGTACTTC
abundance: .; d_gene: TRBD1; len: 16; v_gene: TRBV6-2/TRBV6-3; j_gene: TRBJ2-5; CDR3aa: CASSYPRQGVRETQYF; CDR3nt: TGTGCCAGCAGTTACCCCCGACAGGGGGTTCGAGAGACCCAGTACTTC
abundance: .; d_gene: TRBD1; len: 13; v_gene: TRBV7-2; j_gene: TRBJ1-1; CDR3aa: CASSPRDRGPAFF; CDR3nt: TGTGCCAGCAGCCCCCGGGACAGGGGGCCAGCTTTCTTT
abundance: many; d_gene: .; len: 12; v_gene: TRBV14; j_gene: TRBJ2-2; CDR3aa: CASKSPPGELFF; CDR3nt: TGTGCCAGCAAGAGCCCCCCCGGGGAGCTGTTTTTT
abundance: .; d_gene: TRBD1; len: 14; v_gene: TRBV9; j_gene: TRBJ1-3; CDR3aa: CASSSGQGRNTIYF; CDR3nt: TGTGCCAGCAGCTCGGGACAGGGCCGGAACACCATATATTTT
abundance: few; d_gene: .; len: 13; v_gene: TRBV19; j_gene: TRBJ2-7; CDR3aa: CASSLRDHYEQYF; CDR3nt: TGTGCCAGTAGTCTACGGGACCACTACGAGCAGTACTTC
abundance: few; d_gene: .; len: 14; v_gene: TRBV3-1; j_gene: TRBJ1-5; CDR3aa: CASSQRGDGRPQHF; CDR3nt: TGTGCCAGCAGCCAGCGGGGGGATGGTCGGCCCCAGCATTTT
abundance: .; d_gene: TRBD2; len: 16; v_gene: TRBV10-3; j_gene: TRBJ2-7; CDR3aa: CAISESTSGGLYEQYF; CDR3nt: TGTGCCATCAGTGAGTCAACTAGCGGTGGGCTCTACGAGCAGTACTTC
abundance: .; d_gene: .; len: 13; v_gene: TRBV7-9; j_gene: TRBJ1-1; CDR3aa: CASNPPENTEAFF; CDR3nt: TGTGCCAGCAACCCCCCGGAGAACACTGAAGCTTTCTTT